This TCR beta chain was captured in a study of shared clonotypes between healthy human individuals. Terminally differentiated effector memory CD45RA+ cells were left out of the naive CD8 fraction, which was CD45RO-negative and positively selected for CCR7. CDR3 length: 13 residues. CDR1 is SGHDT and CDR2 is YYEEEE in the germline V gene. Profiled with immunoSEQ multiplex PCR; TCRdb holds only in-frame clones, not every one. The sample holds around 1.9 million clones, 90% to 95% seen once. The chain couples TRBV5-6 to TRBJ2-5, with D unresolved. The tail of the sequence fits TRBJ2-7 better, so the J call may be wrong. The receptor was derived from a man aged 18 to 30 in good health. Some clones in this sample may be carry-over from other donors' samples. The sequenced sample was naive CD8+ T cells from PBMCs. CDR3 amino acids: CASSSREHYEQYF. DNA for the CDR3: TGTGCCAGCAGCTCACGTGAACACTACGAGCAGTACTTC.